Listed here are 26 T cell receptor beta chains from one sample, sequenced in a study of long-term antiretroviral therapy in people with HIV. Sequencing relied on immunoSEQ assay v3.0, run at survey level. The data were produced by immunoSEQ multiplex PCR, yet TCRdb's version contains in-frame clones alone and is incomplete. The table includes 30,000 to 35,000 clones, 65% to 80% detected once. The source was unsorted PBMCs, collected 3 years after starting antiretroviral therapy. The source is a man aged 45-65 years with HIV.

V is TRBV5-6 and J is TRBJ2-1; D gene unclear. Germline V gene sequence: CDR1 SGHDT, CDR2 YYEEEE. CDR3 length: 15 residues. V was pared by 4 bases and J by 3 bases, with 14 bases between. CDR3 bases: TGTGCCAGCAGCCTGGAGCTTCTTAACTACAATGAGCAGTTCTTC. Translated: CASSLELLNYNEQFF. Complete variable domain (other parts from reference TRBV5-6 and TRBJ2-1): DAGVTQSPTHLIKTRGQQVTLRCSPKSGHDTVSWYQQALGQGPQFIFQYYEEEERQRGNFPDRFSGHQFPNYSSELNVNALLLGDSALYLCASSLELLNYNEQFFGPGTRLTVL.

J is TRBJ2-5 and V is TRBV5-6; 7 bases align to TRBD1. CDR3 length: 15 residues. Germline V gene data show CDR1 as SGHDT and CDR2 as YYEEEE. V was clipped by 3 bases and J by 5 bases; unmatched bases: 10. CDR3 bases: TGTGCCAGCAGCTCGCCACAGGGGTCTAGGGAGACCCAGTACTTC. Translating gives CASSSPQGSRETQYF.

By frequency in the sample, this clone is medium-sized (0.01 to 0.1%). J is TRBJ1-2 and V is TRBV5-6; D is possibly TRBD1 (6 bases). The V and J ends lost 2 bases and 5 bases respectively, with 10 bases between them. Looked up from germline, CDR1 is SGHDT and CDR2 is YYEEEE. The CDR3 sequence is 13 residues long. DNA of the CDR3: TGTGCCAGCAGCTTCGGGGGCAGTTATGGCTACACCTTC. Amino acids: CASSFGGSYGYTF.

The J gene is TRBJ1-3, the V gene TRBV28; tentative D call: TRBD1 (6 bases). Trimming cost V 5 bases and J 3 bases, with 20 bases left between them. CDR3 size: 17 residues. Germline lookup yields CDR1 MDHEN and CDR2 SYDVKM. The CDR3 sequence: CASSPPGTLTGGNTIYF. DNA of the CDR3: TGTGCCAGCAGTCCTCCAGGGACGTTGACAGGTGGAAACACCATATATTTT.

The V and J genes are TRBV5-1 and TRBJ2-7; perhaps D is TRBD1 or TRBD2 (5 bases each). The CDR3 totals 17 residues. V gave up 0 bases and J gave up 0 bases, with 16 bases separating them. Germline V lookup: CDR1 SGHRS, CDR2 YFSETQ. The CDR3 coding sequence is TGCGCCAGCAGCTTGGGAGCCGGGACGGGAATCTCCTACGAGCAGTACTTC. Amino acid sequence: CASSLGAGTGISYEQYF.

This chain joins TRBV18 and TRBJ2-4; TRBD1 matches at 9 bases. V was clipped by 3 bases and J by 7 bases; unmatched bases: 4. The CDR3 is 14 amino acids. The germline V gene encodes CDR1 KGHSH and CDR2 LQKENI. CDR3 amino acids: CASSPTGGLNIQYF. The CDR3 DNA follows: TGTGCCAGCTCACCGACAGGGGGGTTGAACATTCAGTACTTC. Full variable domain (missing parts from reference TRBV18 and TRBJ2-4): NAGVMQNPRHLVRRRGQEARLRCSPMKGHSHVYWYRQLPEEGLKFMVYLQKENIIDESGMPKERFSAEFPKEGPSILRIQQVVRGDSAAYFCASSPTGGLNIQYFGAGTRLSVL.

This rearrangement joins TRBV19 to TRBJ2-6; D gene uncertain. The ends were cut back, 6 bases at V and 2 bases at J, with 14 bases in the middle. There are 16 residues in the CDR3. The germline CDR1 and CDR2 sequences are LNHDA and SQIVND (reference sequence). The chain's CDR3 is CASSPMRLAGANVLTF. The CDR3 region has the DNA TGTGCCAGTAGCCCTATGCGACTTGCTGGGGCCAACGTCCTGACTTTC.

The chain carries TRBV5-6 and TRBJ1-1; 10 bases line up with TRBD1. The CDR3 covers 17 residues. V was clipped by 2 bases and J by 3 bases; unmatched bases: 10. CDR1 and CDR2 from the germline V gene are SGHDT and YYEEEE. DNA for the CDR3: TGTGCCAGCAGCTTCGGCCCGCGACAGGGGGCAGACACTGAAGCTTTCTTT. Its translation is CASSFGPRQGADTEAFF.

This chain's CDR3 is CASSVEAASYSGNTIYF. CDR3 DNA: TGTGCCAGCAGCGTAGAGGCAGCTTCCTACTCTGGAAACACCATATATTTT. The rearrangement joins TRBV9 to TRBJ1-3; D is unclear. The germline CDR1 and CDR2 sequences are SGDLS and YYNGEE. This CDR3 comprises 17 residues. V was clipped by 0 bases and J by 0 bases, with 13 bases between them.

The chain couples TRBV19 to TRBJ2-2; TRBD2 aligns across 8 bases. This CDR3 comprises 15 residues. The ends lost 9 bases at V and 3 bases at J; junction bases unmatched: 9. Germline V gives CDR1 LNHDA, CDR2 SQIVND (reference sequence). The CDR3 DNA is TGTGCCAGCCGCTTATCACTAGCGGACACCGGGGAGCTGTTTTTT. Its protein is CASRLSLADTGELFF. The entire variable domain, with the rest obtained from reference TRBV19 and TRBJ2-2, is as follows: DGGITQSPKYLFRKEGQNVTLSCEQNLNHDAMYWYRQDPGQGLRLIYYSQIVNDFQKGDIAEGYSVSREKKESFPLTVTSAQKNPTAFYLCASRLSLADTGELFFGEGSRLTVL.

The CDR3 protein is CASSQPDVYNEQFF. The CDR3 bases are TGCGCCAGCAGCCAGCCGGACGTATACAATGAGCAGTTCTTC. V usage is TRBV4-3 and J usage is TRBJ2-1; D ambiguous. The CDR3 runs 14 residues. Looked up from germline, CDR1 is LGHNA and CDR2 is YSLEER. V was clipped by 3 bases and J by 4 bases, with 10 bases between them.

The rearrangement joins TRBV29-1 to TRBJ1-1; 9 bases agree with TRBD1. The junction had 0 bases not matched to a gene; V was cut back by 4 bases and J by 3 bases. This CDR3 comprises 12 residues. Germline assignment: CDR1 SQVTM and CDR2 ANQGSEA. The DNA for the CDR3 is TGCAGCGTTGGGGACAGGGACACTGAAGCTTTCTTT. As protein: CSVGDRDTEAFF.

The J gene is TRBJ2-5, the V gene TRBV5-6; D call uncertain. V dropped 1 base and J dropped 5 bases, with 9 bases sitting between them. This CDR3 has 13 residues. Germline V gives CDR1 SGHDT, CDR2 YYEEEE. The CDR3 coding sequence is TGTGCCAGCAGCTTGTTTGATAGGGAGACCCAGTACTTC. It translates to CASSLFDRETQYF.

The rearrangement joins TRBV6-5 to TRBJ2-3; D is possibly TRBD1 (6 bases). Germline assignment: CDR1 MNHEY and CDR2 SVGAGI. This CDR3 region has 15 residues. The V end was cut by 6 bases, the J end by 0 bases, with 13 bases between. The CDR3 sequence is CASRVRDTSTDTQYF. The CDR3 coding sequence is TGTGCCAGCAGGGTTCGGGACACTAGCACAGATACGCAGTATTTT.

J is TRBJ1-5 and V is TRBV6-5; 7 nucleotides align to TRBD1. V gave up 4 bases and J gave up 6 bases; unmatched junction bases: 6. Germline CDR1 reads MNHEY; CDR2 reads SVGAGI. The CDR3 sequence is 14 residues long. The CDR3 DNA sequence: TGTGCCAGCAGTTTATCAGGGGGTGGTCAGCCCCAGCATTTT. This gives the protein CASSLSGGGQPQHF.

This chain connects TRBV4-3 to TRBJ2-7, with a tentative D call TRBD2 (5 bases). Germline values: CDR1 LGHNA, CDR2 YSLEER. V shed 0 bases and J shed 0 bases, with 15 bases lying between them. The CDR3 length is 17 residues. CDR3 residues: CASSQDSSQMSSYEQYF. The CDR3 nucleotides are TGCGCCAGCAGCCAAGATTCTAGCCAAATGAGCTCCTACGAGCAGTACTTC.

The genes are TRBV29-1 and TRBJ1-2; the D gene is possibly TRBD1 (6 bases). The CDR3 spans 13 residues. Germline CDR1 is SQVTM and CDR2 is ANQGSEA. The V and J ends lost 7 bases and 2 bases respectively, with 14 bases between them. The CDR3 region has the DNA TGCAGCGGGGTTGATACAGGGAACTATGGCTACACCTTC. It specifies CSGVDTGNYGYTF.

This sequence joins TRBV7-6 and TRBJ1-4; 7 bases agree with TRBD1. V lost 1 base and J lost 8; bases outside the gene matches: 10. Germline V gives CDR1 SGHVS, CDR2 FNYEAQ. This CDR3 is 16 amino acids long. The CDR3 DNA is TGTGCCAGCAGCTTAGGATCAGGGGGGGCAGGCGAAAAACTGTTTTTT. Residues: CASSLGSGGAGEKLFF.

The chain has TRBV4-3 and TRBJ1-1; TRBD1 is a possible D gene (5 bases). This CDR3 has 14 amino acids. Looked up from germline, CDR1 is LGHNA and CDR2 is YSLEER. V was cut by 0 bases and J by 3 bases, with 8 bases left in between. The CDR3 nucleotides read TGCGCCAGCAGCCAAGATCGGGGGGACACTGAAGCTTTCTTT. Protein sequence: CASSQDRGDTEAFF.

The chain combines TRBV28 with TRBJ1-4, with D possibly matching TRBD1 (6 bases). Trimming shortened V by 5 bases and J by 5 bases, and 18 bases separated the two germline ends. Germline V gene data show CDR1 as MDHEN and CDR2 as SYDVKM. The CDR3 has 16 residues. The DNA of the CDR3 is TGTGCCAGCAGTGGGGGAGGGGCGAGGGGGAATGAAAAACTGTTTTTT. It is translated as CASSGGGARGNEKLFF.

The CDR3, as DNA: TGTGCCAGCAGCATCAGGTCATCCGAGCAGTACTTC. Its translation is CASSIRSSEQYF. The rearrangement joins TRBV5-6 to TRBJ2-7; D not resolved. The CDR3 totals 12 residues. Germline assignment: CDR1 SGHDT and CDR2 YYEEEE. Deletions cut 4 bases from V and 6 bases from J, with 11 bases between.

This rearrangement joins TRBV29-1 to TRBJ2-4; TRBD2 is a possible D gene (5 bases). V was shortened by 7 bases and J by 1 base, with 8 bases between the two germline ends. The germline V gene encodes CDR1 SQVTM and CDR2 ANQGSEA. CDR3 length equals 12 residues. The CDR3 DNA follows: TGCAGCGCTACTAGGGCCAAAAACATTCAGTACTTC. Translating gives CSATRAKNIQYF.

V is TRBV19 and J is TRBJ1-2, with a possible D match to TRBD1 (5 bases). Per germline, CDR1 LNHDA and CDR2 SQIVND (reference sequence). The V gene lost 1 base and the J gene lost 3 bases, with 12 bases spanning the gap. The CDR3 sequence is 15 residues long. CDR3 in amino acids: CASSIATGTDYGYTF. The CDR3 coding sequence is TGTGCCAGTAGTATAGCAACCGGGACGGACTATGGCTACACCTTC.

This rearrangement joins TRBV7-2 to TRBJ2-3; D may be TRBD1 or TRBD2 (5 bases each). Germline V lookup: CDR1 SGHTA, CDR2 FQGNSA. The ends were cut back, 4 bases at V and 4 bases at J, with 15 bases in the middle. The CDR3 is 15 residues long. The CDR3 spells CASSYRDGLPDTQYF. The CDR3 bases are TGTGCCAGCAGCTACCGGGACGGCCTACCAGATACGCAGTATTTT.

The V call is TRBV27, the J call TRBJ2-5, with a weak D call TRBD1 (6 bases). CDR1 is MNHEY and CDR2 is SMNVEV in the germline V gene (reference sequence). V dropped 5 bases and J dropped 5 bases, with 15 bases sitting between them. The CDR3 has 14 amino acids. The CDR3 region is CASSAQGAEETQYF. For the CDR3, the DNA is TGTGCCAGCAGTGCACAGGGCGCTGAGGAGACCCAGTACTTC.

This clone was observed a few times. The chain is built from TRBV13 and TRBJ1-6, with 9 positions matching TRBD1. V dropped 5 bases and J dropped 6; count of bases not matched to a gene: 5. Germline V gene lookup returns CDR1 PRHDT and CDR2 FYEKMQ (reference sequence). CDR3 length: 15 amino acids. The CDR3 nucleotides are TGTGCCAGCAGCCCGGGACAGGGTATTAATTCACCCCTCCACTTT. Protein product: CASSPGQGINSPLHF.